This record concerns one T cell receptor beta chain sequence. The germline gives CDR1 SGHAT, CDR2 FQNNGV. V lost 1 base and J lost 5; bases outside the gene matches: 9. The CDR3 contains 16 residues. TCRdb's copy holds only in-frame clones and misses some; the assay was immunoSEQ multiplex PCR. Among approximately 210,000 clones, around four fifths were seen once, and the ten largest hold over 9.5%. The sample belongs to a study of blood T cell repertoires in COVID-19. V and J are TRBV11-2 and TRBJ2-5, with 8 bases lining up with TRBD1. The sample comprised PBMCs or T cells enriched from blood (not recorded which). This clonotype originated in a man between 40 and 49 years old who had recovered from COVID-19. The CDR3 loop reads CASSLGVRQGRETQYF. As DNA, the CDR3 is TGTGCCAGCAGCTTAGGGGTTCGACAGGGGCGGGAGACCCAGTACTTC.